Here is one T cell receptor beta chain with its context. The antigen remains undetermined. Profiled with immunoSEQ multiplex PCR; TCRdb holds only in-frame clones, not every one. The table includes over 55,000 clones, 81% detected once. This sample is drawn from a study of glioma-infiltrating T cells after dendritic cell vaccination. Study-level information: Patients received autologous tumor lysate-pulsed dendritic cell vaccination between about 2002 and 2013.

General study findings and limits: Estimated pretreatment TIL content predicted outcome after dendritic cell vaccination.

The junction had 7 bases not matched to a gene; V was cut back by 9 bases and J by 0 bases. Germline assignment: CDR1 MDHEN and CDR2 SYDVKM. The CDR3 consists of 15 residues. Sequenced here: blood, sampled before dendritic cell vaccination. This chain connects TRBV28 to TRBJ1-1; 10 bases map to TRBD1. The receptor's source is a human donor with glioblastoma. The CDR3 region is CASPGQGPMNTEAFF. Written as DNA, the CDR3 is TGTGCCAGTCCGGGACAGGGGCCAATGAACACTGAAGCTTTCTTT.